The entry that follows covers one TCR beta chain sequence. The CDR3 is 14 amino acids. Germline V gene data show CDR1 as SQVTM and CDR2 as ANQGSEA. Trimming at V came to 7 bases and at J to 9 bases, leaving 10 bases not matched to a gene. In the original workflow: Reference gene primers were amplified, and this amplification served to estimate nucleated cell counts. Generated by immunoSEQ multiplex PCR, the TCRdb table keeps only in-frame clones and is missing some. Clone size and the V and J calls come from that table; the DNA yielded D and trimming. The sample has approximately 59,000 clones; 81% are singletons. The sample belongs to a study of blood T cell repertoires in COVID-19. Overall study: The samples span acute and convalescent COVID-19 from the United States, Italy and Spain. T cells, B-cell-depleted T cells, or PBMCs provided the cDNA or gDNA that served as material.

This chain connects TRBV29-1 to TRBJ2-1; the match to TRBD2 covers 12 bases. The sample taken for sequencing was peripheral blood. The receptor was isolated from a man older than 75 with acute or convalescent COVID-19. CDR3: CSALGLAGSGEQFF. In nucleotides, the CDR3 is TGCAGCGCCCTCGGACTAGCGGGATCCGGTGAGCAGTTCTTC.